Listed here are 12 T cell receptor beta chains from one sample, sequenced in a study of cytomegalovirus exposure and HLA in healthy donors. The PCR contained 60 Vbeta and 13 Jbeta primers. TCRdb's copy holds only in-frame clones and misses some; the assay was immunoSEQ multiplex PCR. The profile shows approximately 160,000 clones, 70% to 85% of them singletons. The sequenced sample was PBMCs. The receptors stem from a woman aged 25 to 39 in good health and CMV-seronegative.

The rearrangement links TRBV7-9 to TRBJ1-1; D is unclear. The CDR3 runs 13 residues. CDR1 is SEHNR and CDR2 is FQNEAQ in the germline V gene (reference sequence). V was pared by 5 bases and J by 7 bases, with 14 bases between. In DNA form, the CDR3 reads TGTGCCAGCAGCCCCGTATCGGCGGGTGAAGCTTTCTTT. Amino acids: CASSPVSAGEAFF.

The rearrangement uses TRBV7-9 and TRBJ2-7, with a weak D call TRBD1 (6 bases). The CDR3 has 15 amino acids. In germline, CDR1 is SEHNR, CDR2 FQNEAQ (reference sequence). Trimming took off 1 base at V and 3 bases at J, with 13 bases between the two ends. CDR3: CASSLGQGQLYEQYF. The DNA of the CDR3 is TGTGCCAGCAGCTTAGGTCAGGGGCAGCTCTACGAGCAGTACTTC.

The V and J genes are TRBV2 and TRBJ1-6, with no clear D. Germline V gives CDR1 SNHLY, CDR2 FYNNEI. This CDR3 comprises 19 residues. V shed 8 bases and J shed 3 bases, with 26 bases lying between them. DNA for the CDR3: TGTGCCAGCTTAAGGACTCCAACCTCCGCGCCGAACTATAATTCACCCCTCCACTTT. Its translation: CASLRTPTSAPNYNSPLHF. The full variable domain, in which reference TRBV2 and TRBJ1-6 provide the parts outside the CDR3, is EPEVTQTPSHQVTQMGQEVILRCVPISNHLYFYWYRQILGQKVEFLVSFYNNEISEKSEIFDDQFSVERPDGSNFTLKIRSTKLEDSAMYFCASLRTPTSAPNYNSPLHFGNGTRLTVT.

V and J are TRBV5-1 and TRBJ2-3, with D tentatively TRBD1 (6 bases). Germline CDR1 and CDR2: SGHRS and YFSETQ. CDR3 length equals 14 residues. The V end was cut by 4 bases, the J end by 1 base, with 10 bases between. Here the CDR3 DNA reads TGCGCCAGCAGCGCGGACAGCCGCACAGATACGCAGTATTTT. Residues: CASSADSRTDTQYF. Full variable domain (rest looked up from reference TRBV5-1 and TRBJ2-3): KAGVTQTPRYLIKTRGQQVTLSCSPISGHRSVSWYQQTPGQGLQFLFEYFSETQRNKGNFPGRFSGRQFSNSRSEMNVSTLELGDSALYLCASSADSRTDTQYFGPGTRLTVL.

The V call is TRBV30, the J call TRBJ2-7; 9 nucleotides match TRBD2. The V gene's germline CDR1 is GTSNPN and CDR2 SVGIG (reference sequence). J gave up 7 bases and V 5 bases, and 9 bases lay outside the gene matches. The CDR3 spans 13 residues. The CDR3 region is CAWGASGVGEQYF. CDR3 DNA: TGTGCCTGGGGGGCTAGCGGGGTGGGGGAGCAGTACTTC.

A few counts support this clone. The chain has TRBV6-5 and TRBJ1-1; maybe TRBD1 (5 bases). Trimming cost V 6 bases and J 1 base, with 9 bases left between them. There are 13 residues in the CDR3. CDR1 and CDR2 from the germline V gene are MNHEY and SVGAGI. The CDR3 protein is CASSGQPNTEAFF. CDR3 coding DNA: TGTGCCAGCAGCGGACAACCGAACACTGAAGCTTTCTTT.

This chain connects TRBV27 to TRBJ2-6; the D is unclear. This CDR3 is 16 amino acids long. V lost 0 bases and J 4 bases, leaving 10 bases between the germline ends. Germline V gives CDR1 MNHEY, CDR2 SMNVEV (reference sequence). In nucleotides, the CDR3 is TGTGCCAGCAGTTTATCGGCCGGGTACGGGGCCAACGTCCTGACTTTC. Translating it yields CASSLSAGYGANVLTF.

V is TRBV27 and J is TRBJ2-7; 7 bases match TRBD1. There are 15 residues in the CDR3. Germline CDR1 reads MNHEY; CDR2 reads SMNVEV (reference sequence). Trimming took 8 bases from V and 2 from J; bases not matched to a gene: 12. The CDR3 is CASGTQGPGAYEQYF. CDR3 nucleotide sequence: TGTGCCAGCGGGACACAGGGGCCAGGCGCCTACGAGCAGTACTTC.

This rearrangement joins TRBV19 to TRBJ2-6; a weak D match, TRBD1 (6 bases). Germline lookup yields CDR1 LNHDA and CDR2 SQIVND (reference sequence). The V end lost 3 bases, the J end lost 2 bases, and 11 bases lay between the germline ends. CDR3 size: 16 residues. CDR3 loop: CASSIARGTGANVLTF. DNA for the CDR3: TGTGCCAGTAGTATTGCCAGGGGAACTGGGGCCAACGTCCTGACTTTC. The whole variable domain, filled in from reference TRBV19 and TRBJ2-6, reads DGGITQSPKYLFRKEGQNVTLSCEQNLNHDAMYWYRQDPGQGLRLIYYSQIVNDFQKGDIAEGYSVSREKKESFPLTVTSAQKNPTAFYLCASSIARGTGANVLTFGAGSRLTVL.

The chain combines TRBV11-2 with TRBJ2-7; 14 bases map to TRBD2. This CDR3 is 16 amino acids long. V shed 1 base, J shed 6 bases, and the junction held 5 bases outside the gene matches. CDR1 is SGHAT, CDR2 FQNNGV, per germline. The CDR3 sequence is CASSLGRLAGGREQYF. In nucleotides, the CDR3 is TGTGCCAGCAGCTTAGGGCGACTAGCGGGAGGGCGCGAGCAGTACTTC.

The chain combines TRBV7-2 with TRBJ2-5; no firm D call. The length of the CDR3 is 14 residues. Trimming removed 5 bases at V and 5 bases at J, with 15 bases between. Germline V CDR1 and CDR2: SGHTA, FQGNSA. Here the CDR3 reads CASSPLRVGETQYF. For the CDR3, the DNA is TGTGCCAGCAGCCCCCTCCGTGTTGGCGAGACCCAGTACTTC.

This clone was observed a few times. V is TRBV6-5 and J is TRBJ1-4, with 7 bases identical to TRBD1. V lost 8 bases and J lost 6; bases outside the gene matches: 9. The CDR3 loop spans 14 amino acids. Germline CDR1 MNHEY, CDR2 SVGAGI. CDR3 coding DNA: TGTGCCAGCGCATCTCAAGGACAGGATGAAAAACTGTTTTTT. Its translation: CASASQGQDEKLFF.